The 30 T cell receptor beta chains presented below share a single source sample, sequenced in a study of molecular identifiers for immune sequencing clone quantification. TCRdb fed the PCR reads into MiXCR, producing one record per CDR3 protein. Here the sample spans approximately 630,000 distinct CDR3 sequences, 25% being singletons. The sequencing input was naive CD8+ T cells from blood, with Jurkat cell RNA spiked in. Sample subset: FACS-sorted CD8+CD4-CCR7+CD45RA+ naive T cells. The receptors here all came from a human donor in good health. Some libraries in this study had Jurkat cell RNA spiked in.

In its sample, this clonotype was seen many times. The chain carries TRBV6-5 and TRBJ2-7; D is unresolved. V was clipped by 6 bases and J by 6 bases, with 18 bases between them. Germline assignment: CDR1 MNHEY and CDR2 SVGAGI. The CDR3 has 14 residues. The CDR3 sequence: CASSHEGLVGEQYF. The CDR3 DNA sequence: TGTGCCAGCAGCCACGAAGGTCTGGTGGGCGAGCAGTACTTC.

Many counts were recorded for this clonotype. The V and J genes are TRBV2 and TRBJ1-4; possibly TRBD1 for D (6 bases). Trimming took off 1 base at V and 8 bases at J, with 14 bases between the two ends. The V gene's germline CDR1 is SNHLY and CDR2 FYNNEI. The CDR3 consists of 15 residues. This chain's CDR3 is CASSEDPGEEEKLFF. In nucleotides, the CDR3 is TGTGCCAGCAGTGAAGATCCAGGGGAGGAAGAAAAACTGTTTTTT.

This clonotype was found many times. This chain connects TRBV5-1 to TRBJ2-3, with D perhaps TRBD2 (6 bases). CDR1 and CDR2 from the germline V gene are SGHRS and YFSETQ. Between the trimmed V and J ends, which lost 4 bases and 2 bases, there was a span of 17 bases. CDR3 length: 16 residues. The CDR3 is CASSGEGGEFTDTQYF. Written as DNA, the CDR3 is TGCGCCAGCAGCGGCGAAGGCGGGGAGTTCACAGATACGCAGTATTTT.

Worth noting for this clonotype: A much larger clone differs from this one at a single base, so this may be a read error. J is TRBJ2-5 and V is TRBV6-5; 11 bases map to TRBD2. CDR1 is MNHEY, CDR2 SVGAGI, per germline. The junction had 19 bases not matched to a gene; V was cut back by 8 bases and J by 5 bases. The CDR3 is 18 amino acids. The CDR3, as DNA: TGTGCCAGCGGTTTTACCACCATAGCGGGAGGGCCGGGGGAGACCCAGTACTTC. This codes for CASGFTTIAGGPGETQYF.

This clonotype appeared many times. The chain is built from TRBV9 and TRBJ2-3, with D possibly matching TRBD2 (6 bases). CDR1 is SGDLS and CDR2 is YYNGEE in the germline V gene. CDR3 length equals 15 residues. V was clipped by 3 bases and J by 6 bases, with 17 bases between them. The CDR3 nucleotides read TGTGCCAGCAGCGAGGGGACTTGGAATAGTGATACGCAGTATTTT. It encodes CASSEGTWNSDTQYF.

V and J are TRBV3-1 and TRBJ2-7, with 8 nucleotides matching TRBD1. Per germline, CDR1 LGHDT and CDR2 YNNKEL (reference sequence). This CDR3 contains 16 residues. V lost 0 bases to trimming and J lost 6 bases; unmatched junction nucleotides: 10. The CDR3 sequence is CASSQDLSGGFCEQYF. The CDR3 DNA is TGTGCCAGCAGCCAAGATCTGTCAGGGGGCTTCTGCGAGCAGTACTTC.

This chain uses TRBV14 with TRBJ2-2; the D gene is possibly TRBD2 (5 bases). The CDR3 contains 15 residues. V shed 3 bases and J shed 7 bases, with 15 bases lying between them. Germline CDR1 reads SGHDN; CDR2 reads FVKESK. CDR3 in DNA: TGTGCCAGCAGCCAGGGAGTCGGCCTCTACGGGGAGCTGTTTTTT. Its translation: CASSQGVGLYGELFF. Drawing the rest from reference TRBV14 and TRBJ2-2, the complete variable domain is EAGVTQFPSHSVIEKGQTVTLRCDPISGHDNLYWYRRVMGKEIKFLLHFVKESKQDESGMPNNRFLAERTGGTYSTLKVQPAELEDSGVYFCASSQGVGLYGELFFGEGSRLTVL.

This sequence joins TRBV7-2 and TRBJ2-7; 8 nucleotides agree with TRBD1. Germline V gives CDR1 SGHTA, CDR2 FQGNSA. The CDR3 totals 16 residues. Trimming removed 2 bases from V and 2 bases from J; junction bases left unmatched: 8. CDR3 protein: CASSLLGGTGPYEQYF. In DNA form, the CDR3 reads TGTGCCAGCAGCTTACTGGGCGGGACAGGACCCTACGAGCAGTACTTC.

This clonotype showed up many times. J is TRBJ2-2 and V is TRBV12-3 or TRBV12-4, with TRBD2 matching 8 bases. The CDR3 length is 16 residues. The J segment lost 5 bases and the V segment lost 6 bases, leaving 11 bases of the junction unmatched. CDR3 in amino acids: CASSGGPGLETGELFF. As DNA, the CDR3 is TGTGCCAGCAGCGGGGGTCCGGGACTAGAAACCGGGGAGCTGTTTTTT.

The chain employs TRBV19 and TRBJ2-5, with a tentative D call TRBD2 (6 bases). Germline V gene data show CDR1 as LNHDA and CDR2 as SQIVND (reference sequence). This CDR3 comprises 16 residues. The ends were cut back, 5 bases at V and 1 base at J, with 17 bases in the middle. CDR3 coding DNA: TGTGCCAGTAGTCTCCGACTAGGACCCATCCAAGAGACCCAGTACTTC. This sequence encodes CASSLRLGPIQETQYF.

This clonotype was counted ten times or more. The chain joins TRBV2 to TRBJ2-5, with D perhaps matching TRBD2 (6 bases). The CDR3 is 15 amino acids. V was pared by 4 bases and J by 2 bases, with 14 bases between. Germline V gives CDR1 SNHLY, CDR2 FYNNEI. This CDR3 is CASSGIAASQETQYF. CDR3 DNA sequence: TGTGCCAGCAGTGGCATAGCGGCTTCACAAGAGACCCAGTACTTC.

This clonotype was observed at least ten times. V usage is TRBV28 and J usage is TRBJ2-2; 10 bases align to TRBD2. V gave up 5 bases and J gave up 6 bases; unmatched junction bases: 6. Germline CDR1 and CDR2: MDHEN and SYDVKM. This CDR3 comprises 15 residues. This CDR3 reads CASSTLAGEAGELFF. In DNA form, the CDR3 reads TGTGCCAGCAGTACTCTAGCGGGAGAGGCCGGGGAGCTGTTTTTT.

The chain links TRBV20-1 to TRBJ1-6; TRBD1 matches at 9 bases. There are 15 residues in the CDR3. V was clipped by 0 bases and J by 10 bases; unmatched bases: 7. Germline V gene lookup returns CDR1 DFQATT and CDR2 SNEGSKA (reference sequence). The CDR3 nucleotides read TGCAGTGCTAGAGAACCGGGACAGGGTATCTCACCCCTCCACTTT. Translated, it gives CSAREPGQGISPLHF.

The chain couples TRBV4-1 to TRBJ2-1; weak D call: TRBD1 (5 bases). CDR1 and CDR2 from the germline V gene are MGHRA and YSYEKL. Trimming stripped 11 bases from V and 8 bases from J, with 22 bases between. The CDR3 sequence is 14 residues long. The CDR3 nucleotides are TGCGCCCGCCGCCAGTCAACAGGTGCCGATGAGCAGTTCTTC. It translates to CARRQSTGADEQFF.

Ten or more counts support this clonotype. The chain is built from TRBV13 and TRBJ2-3; D gene unclear. Between the trimmed V and J ends, which lost 2 bases and 2 bases, there was a span of 8 bases. The CDR3 contains 14 residues. Germline assignment: CDR1 PRHDT and CDR2 FYEKMQ (reference sequence). DNA of the CDR3: TGTGCCAGCAGCTTAAGCTTGAACACAGATACGCAGTATTTT. Its translation is CASSLSLNTDTQYF.

This clonotype was picked up many times. The chain has TRBV9 and TRBJ2-3; 12 bases fit TRBD2. V shed 3 bases and J 5 bases; nucleotides not matched to a gene: 7. Germline V gene sequence: CDR1 SGDLS, CDR2 YYNGEE. There are 16 residues in the CDR3. The CDR3 region is CASSAEPGLAGDTQYF. The CDR3 region has the DNA TGTGCCAGCAGCGCGGAGCCGGGACTAGCGGGAGATACGCAGTATTTT.

The chain recombines TRBV25-1 with TRBJ2-1, with D unresolved. V dropped 4 bases and J dropped 3 bases, with 7 bases sitting between them. Germline V gene data show CDR1 as MGHDK and CDR2 as SYGVNS. The CDR3 spans 13 residues. CDR3 protein: CASSGRVYNEQFF. The CDR3 region has the DNA TGTGCCAGCAGTGGCCGAGTCTACAATGAGCAGTTCTTC.

For this clonotype: The germline gene is not matched at one end of the junction; a read error may be the cause. The chain carries TRBV27 and TRBJ2-1, with TRBD2 matching 9 bases. The CDR3 sequence is 14 residues long. Per germline, CDR1 MNHEY and CDR2 SMNVEV (reference sequence). Here the CDR3 DNA reads TGTGCCAGCAGTTTCCTAGCGGGGTACAATGAGCAGCTCTTC. As protein: CASSFLAGYNEQLF.

Turning to this clonotype: This could be a read error, since a much larger clone is one nucleotide away. The rearrangement joins TRBV6-1 to TRBJ2-3; D call uncertain. TRBJ1-5 matches the DNA end more closely, so the J call is doubtful. CDR1 and CDR2 from the germline V gene are MNHNS and SASEGT. The CDR3 is made up of 14 amino acids. CDR3 region: CASRASDYTDTQHF. In nucleotides, the CDR3 is TGTGCCAGCCGGGCTAGCGACTACACAGATACGCAGCATTTT.

This clonotype was detected only a few times. The CDR3 nucleotides are TGTGCCAGCAGCTTGTACGCCCTCGAGCAGTACTTC. Amino acid sequence: CASSLYALEQYF. The chain recombines TRBV7-9 with TRBJ2-7; D gene unclear. The germline V gene encodes CDR1 SEHNR and CDR2 FQNEAQ (reference sequence). Trimming pared 3 bases from V and 6 bases from J, leaving 9 bases between. The CDR3 length is 12 residues.

The table lists this clonotype with many counts. In DNA form, the CDR3 reads TGCAGCGTTGAACTCCAGGCCGAACTGTGGTACGAGCAGTACTTC. Protein sequence: CSVELQAELWYEQYF. V usage is TRBV29-1 and J usage is TRBJ2-7; D unclear. The V gene's germline CDR1 is SQVTM and CDR2 ANQGSEA. The CDR3 runs to 15 residues. With 2 bases removed from V and 4 bases from J, the gap between germline ends came to 18 bases.

A few counts support this clonotype. This chain joins TRBV9 and TRBJ2-1, with 10 positions matching TRBD2. The CDR3 has 18 amino acids. CDR1 and CDR2 from the germline V gene are SGDLS and YYNGEE. The V and J ends lost 3 bases and 5 bases, in that order; junction bases with no gene match: 14. CDR3 in amino acids: CASSGGASGSLEDNEQFF. DNA of the CDR3: TGTGCCAGCAGCGGCGGGGCTAGCGGGAGTCTAGAGGACAATGAGCAGTTCTTC.

In this sample, this clonotype turned up a few times. Here the CDR3 DNA reads TGTGCCAGCAGCACAACCGGGACTAGCGGGGGAATAGATACGCAGTATTTT. This codes for CASSTTGTSGGIDTQYF. This chain connects TRBV7-9 to TRBJ2-3; 14 bases fit TRBD2. Unmatched junction bases numbered 9, after V lost 5 bases and J lost 5 bases. The germline CDR1 and CDR2 sequences are SEHNR and FQNEAQ (reference sequence). The CDR3 sequence is 17 residues long. The variable domain in full, with the rest retrieved from reference TRBV7-9 and TRBJ2-3, is DTGVSQNPRHKITKRGQNVTFRCDPISEHNRLYWYRQTLGQGPEFLTYFQNEAQLEKSRLLSDRFSAERPKGSFSTLEIQRTEQGDSAMYLCASSTTGTSGGIDTQYFGPGTRLTVL.

This clonotype has a handful of counts. The gene calls are TRBV2 and TRBJ2-5, with a possible D match to TRBD1 (7 bases). The V and J ends lost 6 bases and 2 bases respectively, with 16 bases between them. The CDR3 consists of 15 residues. The germline V gene has CDR1 SNHLY and CDR2 FYNNEI. CDR3 in DNA: TGTGCCAGCAGAGGAGGGGGCGGGATGCAAGAGACCCAGTACTTC. It codes for CASRGGGGMQETQYF. Full variable domain (remainder filled in from reference TRBV2 and TRBJ2-5): EPEVTQTPSHQVTQMGQEVILRCVPISNHLYFYWYRQILGQKVEFLVSFYNNEISEKSEIFDDQFSVERPDGSNFTLKIRSTKLEDSAMYFCASRGGGGMQETQYFGPGTRLLVL.

This chain links TRBV4-3 with TRBJ2-5, with TRBD2 matching 9 bases. Germline-derived CDR1 and CDR2 are LGHNA and YSLEER. V lost 0 bases, J lost 2 bases, and 4 bases stayed unmatched. This CDR3 has 16 amino acids. For the CDR3, the DNA is TGCGCCAGCAGCCAAGAAGCGGGAGGTTATCAAGAGACCCAGTACTTC. Protein sequence: CASSQEAGGYQETQYF.

This clonotype was seen only a few times. The genes are TRBV6-2 or TRBV6-3 and TRBJ2-3; a weak D match, TRBD2 (6 bases). CDR3 length: 14 residues. Germline lookup yields CDR1 MNHEY and CDR2 SVGEGT. Trimming stripped 7 bases from V and 4 bases from J, with 15 bases between. The CDR3 region is CASTRLVFPDTQYF. CDR3 DNA sequence: TGTGCCAGCACCAGACTAGTCTTTCCAGATACGCAGTATTTT.

About this clonotype: Just one base apart from a much larger clone, this may be a read error. The V call is TRBV4-1, the J call TRBJ1-2; TRBD1 matches 9 bases. The CDR3 is 16 residues long. Germline CDR1 and CDR2: MGHRA and YSYEKL. Trimming took 1 base from V and 2 from J; bases not matched to a gene: 5. The CDR3 DNA is TGCGCCAGCAGCCAAGGACCGGGACAGGGCAACTATGGCTACACCTTC. Translated: CASSQGPGQGNYGYTF.

The chain employs TRBV15 and TRBJ2-7, with D unresolved. Germline lookup yields CDR1 LNHNV and CDR2 YYDKDF (reference sequence). Trimming stripped 1 base from V and 5 bases from J, with 9 bases between. The CDR3 consists of 13 residues. The CDR3: CATSRVLGNEQYF. The CDR3 DNA is TGTGCCACCAGCAGAGTGCTGGGAAACGAGCAGTACTTC.

Concerning this clonotype itself: The germline gene is not matched at one end of the junction; a read error may be the cause. V and J are TRBV19 and TRBJ2-3, with 15 positions matching TRBD2. Germline V gene sequence: CDR1 LNHDA, CDR2 SQIVND (reference sequence). The CDR3 runs to 15 residues. Written as DNA, the CDR3 is TGTGCCAGTAGTGGGACTAGCGGGGGGTGGGATATGCAGTATTTT. Translated, it gives CASSGTSGGWDMQYF.

Ten or more counts support this clonotype. The V gene is TRBV2, the J gene TRBJ2-4; tentative D call: TRBD2 (6 bases). The length of the CDR3 is 16 residues. V was shortened by 7 bases and J by 0 bases, with 16 bases between the two germline ends. In germline, CDR1 is SNHLY, CDR2 FYNNEI. This CDR3 is CASIGEDHIAKNIQYF. The CDR3 nucleotides are TGTGCCAGCATAGGGGAGGACCATATAGCCAAAAACATTCAGTACTTC.